This TCR beta chain derives from a study of blood T cells in healthy people across ages. Overall study findings and caveats: CMV status of donors was not determined, possibly confounding expanded clonotype changes.

A sample-barcoded 5' primer and a J-beta primer mix were used in a second PCR of about 7 to 12 cycles. TCRdb independently ran MiXCR on the 5' RACE reads; one entry per CDR3 protein. The data contain around 700,000 distinct CDR3 sequences, more than 20% of them seen just once; the ten biggest clones take up around 9.2%. This clonotype was detected only a few times. Its antigen is unidentified. Germline assignment: CDR1 PRHDT and CDR2 FYEKMQ (reference sequence). This CDR3 is 15 amino acids long. Trimming took 5 bases from V and 7 from J; bases not matched to a gene: 6. The data were also submitted as part of a second study, on T cells of mothers and their children. That paper notes: A few mothers and their six children, all healthy Caucasians, donated. All RNA that had been extracted was used for cDNA synthesis at approximately 1.5 ug per 15 ul. When mothers and children were related, their normalized repertoire overlap, which was always slightly higher, did not differ significantly from that of unrelated pairs.

Sequenced: blood. This receptor was taken from a boy younger than 18 in good health. The V gene is TRBV13, the J gene TRBJ2-1, with TRBD1 identical over 12 bases. As DNA, the CDR3 is TGTGCCAGCAGCCACAGGGACAGGGGGCGGAATGAGCAGTTCTTC. Amino acid sequence: CASSHRDRGRNEQFF.